These 25 T cell receptor beta chains were sequenced from one sample in a study of blood T cell repertoires in COVID-19. TCRdb keeps only in-frame clones here, not all; method: immunoSEQ multiplex PCR. Of over 350,000 clones listed, more than 80% are singletons. Sequenced material: peripheral blood. The receptors derive from a woman in her twenties or thirties with active or convalescent COVID-19.

DNA of the CDR3: TGTGCCAGCAGCCCTAAGGACAGGGTAGTGGATGGCTACACCTTC. This gives the protein CASSPKDRVVDGYTF. The chain uses TRBV2 and TRBJ1-2, with 8 bases that match TRBD1. CDR1 SNHLY and CDR2 FYNNEI come from the germline V gene. The V gene end was trimmed by 6 bases and the J gene end by 6 bases; junction bases not matched to a gene: 12. The length of the CDR3 is 15 residues.

The CDR3 sequence: CASTLIGTGANQPQHF. DNA of the CDR3: TGTGCCAGCACCTTGATAGGGACAGGGGCGAATCAGCCCCAGCATTTT. This chain connects TRBV28 to TRBJ1-5; TRBD1 aligns across 10 bases. With 7 bases clipped from V and 4 bases from J, the junction kept 10 bases outside the gene matches. The CDR3 loop spans 16 amino acids. From germline, CDR1 is MDHEN and CDR2 SYDVKM.

J is TRBJ1-5 and V is TRBV7-8, with D unclear. Germline lookup yields CDR1 SGHVS and CDR2 FQNEAQ. The V end lost 0 bases, the J end lost 3 bases, and 12 bases lay between the germline ends. The CDR3 contains 16 residues. The CDR3 here is CASSLARVGTNQPQHF. The CDR3 DNA sequence: TGTGCCAGCAGCTTAGCGCGTGTGGGCACCAATCAGCCCCAGCATTTT.

CDR3 nucleotides: TGTGCCAGCTCACCACTGGGACAGGCGCGGCCCCAGCATTTT. It codes for CASSPLGQARPQHF. The chain has TRBV18 and TRBJ1-5; 8 bases are a match to TRBD1. Germline V CDR1 and CDR2: KGHSH, LQKENI. Germline trimming cut 1 base from V and 9 bases from J; bases unmatched to any gene: 5. The CDR3 extends over 14 amino acids.

The rearrangement joins TRBV5-1 to TRBJ1-2, with D hard to call. Trimming removed 0 bases at V and 4 bases at J, with 13 bases between. The CDR3 runs 15 residues. The V gene's germline CDR1 is SGHRS and CDR2 YFSETQ. In DNA, the CDR3 is TGCGCCAGCAGCTTGGAGGCAGGATCTCTCTATGGCTACACCTTC. Translation gives CASSLEAGSLYGYTF.

This clone was seen a few times. The chain uses TRBV6-5 and TRBJ2-1; D may be TRBD1 (6 bases). The V end lost 6 bases, the J end lost 5 bases, and 11 bases lay between the germline ends. The length of the CDR3 is 13 residues. CDR1 and CDR2 from the germline V gene are MNHEY and SVGAGI. DNA of the CDR3: TGTGCCAGCAGCTCGAACAGGGACAATGAGCAGTTCTTC. Translated, it gives CASSSNRDNEQFF.

This clone was seen more than once but under ten times. The chain is built from TRBV19 and TRBJ1-2; TRBD1 matches at 8 bases. This CDR3 has 15 amino acids. The ends lost 5 bases at V and 0 bases at J; junction bases unmatched: 5. CDR1 is LNHDA, CDR2 SQIVND, per germline (reference sequence). The CDR3 is CASSRRDRPNYGYTF. The CDR3, as DNA: TGTGCCAGTAGTCGCCGGGACAGGCCTAACTATGGCTACACCTTC. Looking up the rest from reference TRBV19 and TRBJ1-2 gives the full variable domain: DGGITQSPKYLFRKEGQNVTLSCEQNLNHDAMYWYRQDPGQGLRLIYYSQIVNDFQKGDIAEGYSVSREKKESFPLTVTSAQKNPTAFYLCASSRRDRPNYGYTFGSGTRLTVV.

Worth noting for this clone: Other DNA variants within this sample encode the same CDR3. The V gene is TRBV5-1, the J gene TRBJ2-1, with D perhaps TRBD2 (5 bases). The V and J ends lost 1 base and 4 bases respectively, with 9 bases between them. CDR1 and CDR2 from the germline V gene are SGHRS and YFSETQ. The CDR3 runs to 14 residues. CDR3 sequence: CASSLSGDYNEQFF. CDR3 DNA sequence: TGCGCCAGCAGCTTGTCCGGGGATTACAATGAGCAGTTCTTC.

The chain couples TRBV28 to TRBJ2-7; D unresolved. Germline loops: CDR1 MDHEN, CDR2 SYDVKM. The length of the CDR3 is 11 residues. Trimming took 5 bases from V and 3 from J, leaving 5 bases between them. The CDR3 region has the DNA TGTGCCAGCAGTATACTCTACGAGCAGTACTTC. As protein: CASSILYEQYF.

CDR3 sequence (DNA): TGTGCCAGCAGCCCCCCTCGTAGCGGGAGTTACACCGGGGAGCTGTTTTTT. It translates to CASSPPRSGSYTGELFF. This chain links TRBV4-2 with TRBJ2-2; 9 bases are a match to TRBD2. V was pared by 4 bases and J by 3 bases, with 9 bases of the junction left unmatched. The CDR3 runs 17 residues. Germline loops: CDR1 LGHNA, CDR2 YNFKEQ.

The V call is TRBV6-5, the J call TRBJ1-2, with 7 bases fitting TRBD1. The trim removed 4 bases at V and 4 bases at J, leaving 12 bases unmatched. The germline V gene encodes CDR1 MNHEY and CDR2 SVGAGI. This CDR3 is 16 amino acids long. The CDR3 protein is CASSWGLGGASYGYTF. The CDR3 DNA is TGTGCCAGCAGTTGGGGGTTAGGGGGCGCAAGCTATGGCTACACCTTC.

The chain uses TRBV27 and TRBJ1-2; possible D gene TRBD1, 5 bases. V was trimmed by 6 bases and J by 4 bases, leaving 18 bases between them. This CDR3 comprises 15 residues. Germline V gene data show CDR1 as MNHEY and CDR2 as SMNVEV (reference sequence). The CDR3 sequence is CASRTRPGTPYGYTF. CDR3 nucleotides: TGTGCCAGCAGAACCCGACCCGGGACTCCCTATGGCTACACCTTC.

This clone was seen only once. V is TRBV27 and J is TRBJ2-7; 8 bases are a match to TRBD1. The germline V gene has CDR1 MNHEY and CDR2 SMNVEV (reference sequence). J gave up 4 bases and V 7 bases, and 15 bases lay outside the gene matches. CDR3 length: 16 amino acids. CDR3 in amino acids: CASTPDPGGIVYEQYF. CDR3 DNA sequence: TGTGCCAGCACCCCGGATCCAGGGGGCATTGTGTACGAGCAGTACTTC.

This chain links TRBV19 with TRBJ1-1; TRBD1 matches at 8 bases. CDR1 LNHDA and CDR2 SQIVND come from the germline V gene (reference sequence). Trimming removed 4 bases from V and 5 bases from J; junction bases left unmatched: 6. This CDR3 is 14 amino acids long. Written as DNA, the CDR3 is TGTGCCAGTAGTAACACCGGGGACAGGACTGAAGCTTTCTTT. Amino acids: CASSNTGDRTEAFF.

In nucleotides, the CDR3 is TGTGCCAGCAGCTTGGGGGACAGGGGAATTAATGAAAAACTGTTTTTT. It codes for CASSLGDRGINEKLFF. This chain uses TRBV5-4 with TRBJ1-4; 10 bases fit TRBD1. Germline V CDR1 and CDR2: SGHNT, YYREEE (reference sequence). With 0 bases clipped from V and 4 bases from J, the junction kept 3 bases outside the gene matches. The CDR3 loop spans 16 amino acids.

The rearrangement links TRBV7-6 to TRBJ2-7; maybe TRBD2 (6 bases). Germline V gene data show CDR1 as SGHVS and CDR2 as FNYEAQ. This CDR3 is 18 amino acids long. The germline V and J ends were trimmed by 3 bases and 0 bases, with 21 bases remaining between them. Written as DNA, the CDR3 is TGTGCCAGCAGCTTTGCGGCCCATGCGGGGATCCTCTCCTACGAGCAGTACTTC. It codes for CASSFAAHAGILSYEQYF.

This chain connects TRBV29-1 to TRBJ1-2; TRBD1 matches at 8 bases. This CDR3 is 13 amino acids long. The V segment lost 4 bases and the J segment 7 bases; nucleotides outside the gene matches: 8. Per germline, CDR1 SQVTM and CDR2 ANQGSEA. The CDR3 protein is CSVGMQGAGGYTF. The CDR3 region has the DNA TGCAGCGTTGGAATGCAGGGGGCAGGTGGCTACACCTTC. Variable domain in full (rest from reference TRBV29-1 and TRBJ1-2): SAVISQKPSRDICQRGTSLTIQCQVDSQVTMMFWYRQQPGQSLTLIATANQGSEATYESGFVIDKFPISRPNLTFSTLTVSNMSPEDSSIYLCSVGMQGAGGYTFGSGTRLTVV.

The V and J genes are TRBV10-1 and TRBJ2-1; 8 bases line up with TRBD2. The CDR3 loop spans 17 amino acids. Germline V gene sequence: CDR1 WNHNN, CDR2 SYGVQD (reference sequence). Unmatched junction bases numbered 10, after V lost 2 bases and J lost 4 bases. CDR3 sequence: CASSEAPGGITYNEQFF. The CDR3 DNA reads TGCGCCAGCAGTGAGGCCCCGGGGGGGATAACATACAATGAGCAGTTCTTC.

This chain uses TRBV2 with TRBJ1-5, with D maybe TRBD1 (5 bases). The CDR3 runs 15 residues. The V gene's germline CDR1 is SNHLY and CDR2 FYNNEI. Trimming left V 3 bases short and J 0 bases short, with 9 bases between. The CDR3 nucleotides are TGTGCCAGCAGTGATCAGCAGGGTAGCAATCAGCCCCAGCATTTT. Protein product: CASSDQQGSNQPQHF.

This rearrangement joins TRBV5-6 to TRBJ1-4, with unresolved D. The ends were cut back, 3 bases at V and 5 bases at J, with 11 bases in the middle. The CDR3 contains 14 residues. Germline V gene lookup returns CDR1 SGHDT and CDR2 YYEEEE. The CDR3 DNA is TGTGCCAGCAGCTCGGGGTCATACAATGAAAAACTGTTTTTT. Translation: CASSSGSYNEKLFF. The full variable domain, rest sourced from reference TRBV5-6 and TRBJ1-4, is DAGVTQSPTHLIKTRGQQVTLRCSPKSGHDTVSWYQQALGQGPQFIFQYYEEEERQRGNFPDRFSGHQFPNYSSELNVNALLLGDSALYLCASSSGSYNEKLFFGSGTQLSVL.

The chain has TRBV25-1 and TRBJ1-5; a possible D gene is TRBD1 (5 bases). The CDR3 is made up of 14 amino acids. The ends were cut back, 4 bases at V and 5 bases at J, with 12 bases in the middle. Germline V lookup: CDR1 MGHDK, CDR2 SYGVNS. The DNA of the CDR3 is TGTGCCAGCAGTGGTATTGGGGGGGATCAGCCCCAGCATTTT. Protein sequence: CASSGIGGDQPQHF.

This clone has a handful of counts. For the CDR3, the DNA is TGTGCCAGCAGCCAAGATAGAGGCGGCGAGCAGTACTTC. It codes for CASSQDRGGEQYF. V gene TRBV3-1 (or the pseudogene TRBV3-2) combines with J gene TRBJ2-7; D remains unclear. From germline, CDR1 is LGHDT and CDR2 YNNKEL (reference sequence). The ends were cut back, 0 bases at V and 6 bases at J, with 9 bases in the middle. The CDR3 is 13 amino acids.

CDR3 sequence reads: CASSPPGGNEAFF. CDR3 in DNA: TGTGCCAGCTCACCACCAGGGGGAAATGAAGCTTTCTTT. The chain has TRBV18 and TRBJ1-1; possible D gene TRBD1, 6 bases. The CDR3 is 13 residues long. CDR1 is KGHSH and CDR2 is LQKENI in the germline V gene. Trimming shortened V by 0 bases and J by 7 bases, and 9 bases separated the two germline ends.

J is TRBJ1-2 and V is TRBV10-2, with 9 bases aligning to TRBD1. In germline, CDR1 is WSHSY, CDR2 SAAADI. V was clipped by 4 bases and J by 4 bases; unmatched bases: 4. This CDR3 contains 14 residues. The CDR3 bases are TGCGCCAGCAGTGCGTACAGGGGGCCCTATGGCTACACCTTC. It codes for CASSAYRGPYGYTF.

This sequence joins TRBV9 and TRBJ2-1, with a weak D call TRBD2 (5 bases). The CDR3 totals 15 residues. Germline loops: CDR1 SGDLS, CDR2 YYNGEE. V lost 6 bases, J lost 7 bases, and 20 bases lay in between. The CDR3 loop is CASNLDIDYANEQFF. The CDR3 region has the DNA TGTGCCAGCAACCTCGACATAGACTACGCAAATGAGCAGTTCTTC.